These 17 T cell receptor beta chains came from one sample sequenced in a study of T cells in Graves' hyperthyroidism and ophthalmopathy. Regions amplified from RNA transcripts were the TCR beta CDR3 regions. An initial round of RT-PCR targeting the TCR CDR3 relied on the HTBI primer set. TCRdb processed the multiplex PCR reads anew with MiXCR; each CDR3 protein has one entry. The repertoire includes around 300,000 distinct CDR3 sequences, more than 10% of them detected once, and approximately 7.8% sits in the top ten. The material sequenced was blood. The receptors shown here come from a woman in her 30s with Graves' hyperthyroidism that later progressed to Graves' ophthalmopathy.

The table lists this clonotype with a few counts. The chain carries TRBV3-1 and TRBJ2-7, with D unresolved. The germline CDR1 and CDR2 sequences are LGHDT and YNNKEL (reference sequence). There are 12 residues in the CDR3. The V end was cut by 6 bases, the J end by 6 bases, with 12 bases between. CDR3 region: CASSAQASEQYF. The CDR3 DNA follows: TGTGCCAGCAGTGCCCAGGCCTCCGAGCAGTACTTC.

This clonotype was seen at least ten times. The chain is built from TRBV6-1 and TRBJ2-7; 7 nucleotides line up with TRBD1. Trimming took 8 bases from V and 5 from J; bases not matched to a gene: 18. The CDR3 sequence is 16 residues long. The germline gives CDR1 MNHNS, CDR2 SASEGT. This CDR3 is CASVTGQHSGRHEQYF. The DNA of the CDR3 is TGTGCCAGCGTGACAGGGCAACACTCGGGCAGGCACGAGCAGTACTTC.

This clonotype was seen at least ten times. The J gene is TRBJ2-1, the V gene TRBV7-9, with unresolved D. Trimming stripped 5 bases from V and 5 bases from J, with 19 bases between. The germline gives CDR1 SEHNR, CDR2 FQNEAQ (reference sequence). CDR3 length: 16 residues. The CDR3 is CASSTRLHSDNNEQFF. CDR3 DNA sequence: TGTGCCAGCAGCACCCGACTGCACAGCGACAACAATGAGCAGTTCTTC.

This sequence joins TRBV25-1 and TRBJ2-1; 8 bases line up with TRBD2. The V gene's germline CDR1 is MGHDK and CDR2 SYGVNS. V lost 7 bases to trimming and J lost 8 bases; unmatched junction nucleotides: 19. The CDR3 loop spans 17 amino acids. CDR3 sequence reads: CASIGTNGRAGIDEQFF. The DNA of the CDR3 is TGTGCCAGCATCGGGACTAACGGGAGGGCTGGAATAGATGAGCAGTTCTTC.

This clonotype showed up many times. This chain connects TRBV9 to TRBJ2-7; 8 positions match TRBD2. Trimming removed 7 bases from V and 6 bases from J; junction bases left unmatched: 12. Germline assignment: CDR1 SGDLS and CDR2 YYNGEE. CDR3 length: 14 amino acids. The CDR3 sequence: CASGSAPGGVEQYF. The CDR3 bases are TGTGCCAGCGGCAGCGCCCCGGGGGGGGTCGAGCAGTACTTC.

This CDR3 reads CASSEWAGETQYF. CDR3 coding DNA: TGTGCCAGCAGTGAATGGGCAGGGGAGACCCAGTACTTC. This chain links TRBV6-4 with TRBJ2-5; D is possibly TRBD1 (5 bases). V was cut by 3 bases and J by 5 bases, with 10 bases left in between. This CDR3 comprises 13 residues. Per germline, CDR1 MRHNA and CDR2 SNTAGT.

This clonotype was observed at least ten times. J is TRBJ2-1 and V is TRBV27; a possible D gene is TRBD2 (5 bases). Germline V CDR1 and CDR2: MNHEY, SMNVEV (reference sequence). The CDR3 extends over 15 amino acids. Trimming pared 3 bases from V and 5 bases from J, leaving 14 bases between. CDR3 sequence reads: CASSLSLNGDNEQFF. The CDR3 bases are TGTGCCAGCAGTTTGAGTCTAAACGGGGACAATGAGCAGTTCTTC.

This clonotype was counted a few times. The chain links TRBV11-2 to TRBJ2-1; possible D gene TRBD2, 7 bases. CDR3 length equals 16 residues. Germline-derived CDR1 and CDR2 are SGHAT and FQNNGV. The V end lost 4 bases, the J end lost 4 bases, and 17 bases lay between the germline ends. The CDR3 nucleotides read TGTGCCAGCAGCTCCCCCCGCGGGGGCAGATACAATGAGCAGTTCTTC. Its protein is CASSSPRGGRYNEQFF.

Points on this clonotype: A much more abundant neighbour one base away suggests this may be a read error. V gene TRBV2 combines with J gene TRBJ2-1; D gene unclear. V was clipped by 5 bases and J by 5 bases, with 19 bases between them. There are 16 residues in the CDR3. The germline gives CDR1 SNHLY, CDR2 FYNNEI. The CDR3, as DNA: TGTGCCAGCAGTCGGTTGAACCCCGCTAACAACAATGAGCAGTTCTTC. Protein sequence: CASSRLNPANNNEQFF.

This clonotype was picked up many times. V usage is TRBV27 and J usage is TRBJ2-7; 7 nucleotides agree with TRBD1. V lost 5 bases, J lost 3 bases, and 7 bases stayed unmatched. The CDR3 extends over 14 amino acids. From germline, CDR1 is MNHEY and CDR2 SMNVEV (reference sequence). The CDR3 bases are TGTGCCAGCAGTCCGAGGGACAGAGTCTACGAGCAGTACTTC. Amino acid sequence: CASSPRDRVYEQYF.

The chain links TRBV10-3 to TRBJ1-3, with a possible D match to TRBD1 (5 bases). Germline V lookup: CDR1 ENHRY, CDR2 SYGVKD. V was shortened by 2 bases and J by 0 bases, with 14 bases between the two germline ends. CDR3 length: 17 amino acids. CDR3 nucleotides: TGTGCCATCAGTGAGGGGGGACTTTCTGACTCTGGAAACACCATATATTTT. As protein: CAISEGGLSDSGNTIYF.

This clonotype was recorded many times. The chain joins TRBV3-1 to TRBJ2-7; D possibly uses TRBD1 or TRBD2 (5 bases each). V was trimmed by 2 bases and J by 2 bases, leaving 13 bases between them. Germline CDR1 and CDR2: LGHDT and YNNKEL (reference sequence). CDR3 length equals 15 residues. The CDR3 DNA is TGTGCCAGCAGCCAAAGGGGATTGAGGGCCTACGAGCAGTACTTC. It is translated as CASSQRGLRAYEQYF.

This clonotype was picked up many times. The rearrangement uses TRBV20-1 and TRBJ2-3; no firm D call. This CDR3 comprises 10 residues. Germline CDR1 DFQATT, CDR2 SNEGSKA (reference sequence). This CDR3 is CSPERATQYF. As DNA, the CDR3 is TGCAGCCCTGAAAGGGCTACGCAGTATTTT.

Ten or more counts support this clonotype. J is TRBJ2-1 and V is TRBV2; D may be TRBD2 (6 bases). The CDR3 is made up of 13 amino acids. V gave up 6 bases and J gave up 8 bases, with 14 bases separating them. Per germline, CDR1 SNHLY and CDR2 FYNNEI. The CDR3 nucleotides are TGTGCCAGCAGCCTAACTAGCTCCCATGAGCAGTTCTTC. Protein product: CASSLTSSHEQFF.

This clonotype was seen ten or more times. The rearrangement links TRBV20-1 to TRBJ1-1, with D uncertain. The ends were cut back, 6 bases at V and 8 bases at J, with 19 bases in the middle. The CDR3 contains 13 residues. Germline CDR1 and CDR2: DFQATT and SNEGSKA (reference sequence). The chain's CDR3 is CSAPTPHGWEAFF. CDR3 nucleotide sequence: TGCAGTGCCCCTACACCCCACGGGTGGGAAGCTTTCTTT.

This clonotype was picked up many times. The chain carries TRBV27 and TRBJ2-3; 11 bases fit TRBD2. The V gene end was trimmed by 8 bases and the J gene end by 1 base; junction bases not matched to a gene: 11. Looked up from germline, CDR1 is MNHEY and CDR2 is SMNVEV (reference sequence). CDR3 length: 17 residues. The CDR3 region has the DNA TGTGCCAGCGCTGGAGAACTAGCGGGAGCCCGCACAGATACGCAGTATTTT. This encodes CASAGELAGARTDTQYF.

As for this clonotype: This sequence may be a read error, since a much larger clone differs from it by one base. The chain joins TRBV6-8 to TRBJ1-5; D gene unclear. The CDR3 consists of 14 residues. The V end lost 7 bases, the J end lost 10 bases, and 20 bases lay between the germline ends. Germline V lookup: CDR1 MNHGY, CDR2 SAAAGT. The CDR3 reads CASKKLARPLPQHF. Written as DNA, the CDR3 is TGTGCCAGCAAAAAGTTGGCAAGACCACTTCCCCAGCATTTT.